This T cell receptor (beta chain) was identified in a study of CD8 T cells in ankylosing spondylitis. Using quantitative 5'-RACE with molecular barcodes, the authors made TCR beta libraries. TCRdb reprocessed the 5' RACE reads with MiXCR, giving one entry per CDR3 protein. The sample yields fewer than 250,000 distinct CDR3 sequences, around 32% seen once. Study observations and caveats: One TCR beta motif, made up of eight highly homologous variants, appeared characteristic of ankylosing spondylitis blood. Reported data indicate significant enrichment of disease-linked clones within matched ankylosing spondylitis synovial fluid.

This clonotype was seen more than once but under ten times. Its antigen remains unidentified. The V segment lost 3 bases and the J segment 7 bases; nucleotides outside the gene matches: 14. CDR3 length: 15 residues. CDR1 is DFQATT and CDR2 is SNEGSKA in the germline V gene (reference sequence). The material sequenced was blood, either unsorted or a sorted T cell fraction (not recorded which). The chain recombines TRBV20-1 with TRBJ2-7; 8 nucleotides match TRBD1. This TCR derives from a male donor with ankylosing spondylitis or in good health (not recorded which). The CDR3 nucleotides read TGCAGTGCTAGTGACCCAGGACAGGGTATGTGGGAGCAGTACTTC. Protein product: CSASDPGQGMWEQYF.